The next 12 T cell receptor beta chains were all read from a single sample in a study of cytomegalovirus exposure and HLA in healthy donors. 60 Vbeta and 13 Jbeta primers were used in PCR. Generated by immunoSEQ multiplex PCR, the TCRdb table keeps only in-frame clones and is missing some. This sample has tens of thousands of clones; about two thirds occur once, and the top ten carry just over 8%. The sample was PBMCs. Every receptor here comes from a man aged 55 to 70 in good health and CMV-seronegative.

In its sample, this clone was seen a few times. The CDR3 nucleotides read TGTGCCAGCAGGAGACAGGGTTCGTATTATACCTACGAGCAGTACTTC. Residues: CASRRQGSYYTYEQYF. The chain carries TRBV27 and TRBJ2-7; 7 bases line up with TRBD1. V gave up 6 bases and J gave up 2 bases; unmatched junction bases: 13. The germline V gene has CDR1 MNHEY and CDR2 SMNVEV (reference sequence). CDR3 length equals 16 residues.

The genes are TRBV5-3 and TRBJ2-2; D remains ambiguous. TRBV5-3 is an open reading frame, and its role is uncertain. Trimming cost V 5 bases and J 8 bases, with 7 bases left between them. The CDR3 sequence is 11 residues long. CDR3 bases: TGTGCCAGAAGAAACGGGGGGGAGCTGTTTTTT. Protein: CARRNGGELFF.

This clone was seen a handful of times. Other DNA sequences in the sample encode the same CDR3. The gene calls are TRBV5-1 and TRBJ2-2, with a possible D match to TRBD2 (6 bases). In germline, CDR1 is SGHRS, CDR2 YFSETQ. Between the trimmed V and J ends, which lost 1 base and 0 bases, there was a span of 10 bases. This CDR3 region has 16 residues. In nucleotides, the CDR3 is TGCGCCAGCAGCTTGTCAGGCGGGGCGAACACCGGGGAGCTGTTTTTT. As protein: CASSLSGGANTGELFF.

The chain carries TRBV6-1 and TRBJ2-5, with TRBD1 as a possible D gene (7 bases). This CDR3 comprises 14 residues. Trimming removed 5 bases from V and 7 bases from J, with 17 bases in between. Germline V lookup: CDR1 MNHNS, CDR2 SASEGT. The CDR3 spells CASSQTGTVGTQYF. Here the CDR3 DNA reads TGTGCCAGCAGTCAGACAGGGACTGTGGGGACCCAGTACTTC.

This clone appeared once. J is TRBJ2-7 and V is TRBV2; a weak D match, TRBD1 (8 bases). Looked up from germline, CDR1 is SNHLY and CDR2 is FYNNEI. This CDR3 comprises 14 residues. Trimming left V 7 bases short and J 3 bases short, with 16 bases between. CDR3 sequence: CASKGQGGNYEQYF. DNA of the CDR3: TGTGCCAGCAAAGGACAGGGAGGGAACTACGAGCAGTACTTC. The entire variable domain, with the rest obtained from reference TRBV2 and TRBJ2-7, is as follows: EPEVTQTPSHQVTQMGQEVILRCVPISNHLYFYWYRQILGQKVEFLVSFYNNEISEKSEIFDDQFSVERPDGSNFTLKIRSTKLEDSAMYFCASKGQGGNYEQYFGPGTRLTVT.

The chain combines TRBV5-4 with TRBJ1-1; 7 nucleotides line up with TRBD1. The trim removed 2 bases at V and 1 base at J, leaving 2 bases unmatched. Germline assignment: CDR1 SGHNT and CDR2 YYREEE (reference sequence). This CDR3 has 14 amino acids. The CDR3 region is CASSFRQGNTEAFF. CDR3 DNA: TGTGCCAGCAGCTTTCGACAGGGGAACACTGAAGCTTTCTTT.

CDR3 sequence reads: CASSPGHSTDTQYF. CDR3 nucleotide sequence: TGTGCCAGCAGCCCCGGACACAGCACAGATACGCAGTATTTT. The J gene is TRBJ2-3, the V gene TRBV7-6; possibly TRBD1 for D (5 bases). Trimming removed 5 bases at V and 0 bases at J, with 9 bases between. The germline gives CDR1 SGHVS, CDR2 FNYEAQ. The CDR3 contains 14 residues.

This rearrangement joins TRBV6-6 to TRBJ2-3; 15 bases are a match to TRBD2. Germline CDR1 is MNHNY and CDR2 is SVGAGI (reference sequence). This CDR3 is built from 16 residues. Trimming took 4 bases from V and 5 from J; bases not matched to a gene: 4. As DNA, the CDR3 is TGTGCCAGCAGTTTCGGACTAGCGGGAGGGGAAGATACGCAGTATTTT. This encodes CASSFGLAGGEDTQYF.

V gene TRBV2 combines with J gene TRBJ2-1, with a weak D call TRBD2 (6 bases). Germline V gene data show CDR1 as SNHLY and CDR2 as FYNNEI. V gave up 1 base and J gave up 2 bases, with 15 bases separating them. The length of the CDR3 is 17 residues. CDR3 region: CASSEGGGKRPYNEQFF. For the CDR3, the DNA is TGTGCCAGCAGTGAAGGGGGCGGGAAAAGACCCTACAATGAGCAGTTCTTC.

The V and J genes are TRBV27 and TRBJ2-7; 7 bases map to TRBD2. This CDR3 contains 14 residues. Germline lookup yields CDR1 MNHEY and CDR2 SMNVEV (reference sequence). V lost 2 bases to trimming and J lost 6 bases; unmatched junction nucleotides: 7. CDR3 in DNA: TGTGCCAGCAGTTTAGCAGCGGGGAGGCTCGAGCAGTACTTC. It yields the protein CASSLAAGRLEQYF.

This clone has only a few counts. The chain joins TRBV20-1 to TRBJ2-1, with D unresolved. This CDR3 contains 11 residues. The V end was cut by 7 bases, the J end by 6 bases, with 10 bases between. CDR1 is DFQATT and CDR2 is SNEGSKA in the germline V gene (reference sequence). The DNA of the CDR3 is TGCAGTGGGCTTAAAACCAATGAGCAGTTCTTC. Protein product: CSGLKTNEQFF.

V and J are TRBV11-2 and TRBJ1-5; D unclear. The CDR3 length is 18 residues. The V and J ends lost 2 bases and 0 bases respectively, with 17 bases between them. Germline values: CDR1 SGHAT, CDR2 FQNNGV. For the CDR3, the DNA is TGTGCCAGCAGCTTAATTAGGAGTCGCCAAGATAGCAATCAGCCCCAGCATTTT. Translating it yields CASSLIRSRQDSNQPQHF.